The 7 T cell receptor beta chains given below trace back to one sample, sequenced in a study of blood T cell repertoires in COVID-19 (dated by TCRdb to 2020 to 2022). Libraries were prepared through the immunoSEQ multiplex PCR assay. TCRdb took over this immuneACCESS table, retaining in-frame rearrangements with V and J assigned. Such tables are incomplete; in checked studies, under half of the missing clones stem from an unresolved V gene, and the remainder is unexplained. The sample table contains fewer than 95,000 clones; only one count was recorded for about 91% of them. The ten largest clones capture 0.47% of the sample. Sequencing was carried out using peripheral blood. The receptors were gathered from a man in his 60s with acute or convalescent COVID-19.

The chain carries TRBV12-3 or TRBV12-4 and TRBJ1-1, with D perhaps matching TRBD1 (6 bases). Trimming cost V 3 bases and J 7 bases, with 12 bases left between them. This CDR3 has 13 residues. The CDR3 region has the DNA TGTGCCAGCAGTTTGGACAGTGGAATTGAAGCTTTCTTT. Translating it yields CASSLDSGIEAFF.

This clone was seen only a few times. The chain employs TRBV13 and TRBJ1-1; 8 nucleotides agree with TRBD1. CDR3 length: 15 residues. J was trimmed by 1 base and V by 5 bases; bases with no gene match: 6. Germline V gene lookup returns CDR1 PRHDT and CDR2 FYEKMQ (reference sequence). As DNA, the CDR3 is TGTGCCAGCAGCCACAGGGGGTCGGCGAACACTGAAGCTTTCTTT. Its translation: CASSHRGSANTEAFF.

The J gene is TRBJ2-5, the V gene TRBV6-5; D may be TRBD1 (6 bases). With 2 bases removed from V and 5 bases from J, the gap between germline ends came to 15 bases. This CDR3 is 15 amino acids long. The germline CDR1 and CDR2 sequences are MNHEY and SVGAGI. CDR3 sequence reads: CASSYGETGAETQYF. The CDR3 DNA is TGTGCCAGCAGTTACGGGGAGACAGGTGCTGAGACCCAGTACTTC.

The genes are TRBV24-1 and TRBJ2-1, with 13 bases matching TRBD2. Trimming at V came to 10 bases and at J to 7 bases, leaving 15 bases not matched to a gene. Per the germline V gene, CDR1 is KGHDR and CDR2 is SFDVKD. The CDR3 contains 17 residues. In nucleotides, the CDR3 is TGTGCCACTGCGGGACTAGCGGGATCTCACGAGAGGAATGAGCAGTTCTTC. Its translation: CATAGLAGSHERNEQFF.

This chain joins TRBV30 and TRBJ2-3, with D possibly TRBD2 on 7 matching bases. The CDR3 has 13 amino acids. The germline V gene has CDR1 GTSNPN and CDR2 SVGIG (reference sequence). The ends were cut back, 3 bases at V and 6 bases at J, with 13 bases in the middle. Here the CDR3 DNA reads TGTGCCTGGAGGGGGGGGCTACGGGATACGCAGTATTTT. As protein: CAWRGGLRDTQYF. The whole variable domain, remainder taken from reference TRBV30 and TRBJ2-3, is SQTIHQWPATLVQPVGSPLSLECTVEGTSNPNLYWYRQAAGRGLQLLFYSVGIGQISSEVPQNLSASRPQDRQFILSSKKLLLSDSGFYLCAWRGGLRDTQYFGPGTRLTVL.

This chain uses TRBV12-5 with TRBJ1-1; 9 bases fit TRBD1. The germline CDR1 and CDR2 sequences are LGHNT and FRNRAP. CDR3 size: 15 residues. V was pared by 1 base and J by 3 bases, with 3 bases of the junction left unmatched. The CDR3 reads CASGLDRQGDTEAFF. The CDR3 DNA follows: TGTGCTAGTGGTTTGGACCGACAGGGGGACACTGAAGCTTTCTTT.

This clone was counted between two and nine times. V usage is TRBV6-6 and J usage is TRBJ1-2; D remains unclear. CDR1 MNHNY and CDR2 SVGAGI come from the germline V gene (reference sequence). The CDR3 has 15 amino acids. Trimming shortened V by 2 bases and J by 0 bases, and 10 bases separated the two germline ends. CDR3: CASSYPRRANYGYTF. Here the CDR3 DNA reads TGTGCCAGCAGTTACCCCCGGCGGGCTAACTATGGCTACACCTTC.